This passage covers 22 T cell receptor beta chains from one sample sequenced in a study of T cell clonotyping in hematopoietic cell transplantation. The method was immunoSEQ multiplex PCR; TCRdb's version includes in-frame clones alone and lacks a portion of them. The sample lists about 18,000 clones; 85% to 95% were seen once. Source material: peripheral blood mononuclear cells. The receptors here all came from a man in his forties in good health. Some clones in this sample may be carry-over from other donors' samples.

The rearrangement uses TRBV10-3 and TRBJ1-1, with TRBD1 matching over 7 bases. CDR3 length equals 15 residues. Germline values: CDR1 ENHRY, CDR2 SYGVKD. The V segment lost 6 bases and the J segment 2 bases; nucleotides outside the gene matches: 9. For the CDR3, the DNA is TGTGCCATCAGAACAGGGGAAGGGGTAAACACTGAAGCTTTCTTT. Amino acids: CAIRTGEGVNTEAFF.

The chain links TRBV2 to TRBJ2-7; D remains unclear. V dropped 5 bases and J dropped 3 bases, with 8 bases sitting between them. The CDR3 contains 12 residues. Per the germline V gene, CDR1 is SNHLY and CDR2 is FYNNEI. The CDR3 sequence is CASSPGNYEQYF. CDR3 nucleotide sequence: TGTGCCAGCAGTCCCGGAAACTACGAGCAGTACTTC.

V gene TRBV14 combines with J gene TRBJ2-7, with no clear D. Trimming pared 1 base from V and 3 bases from J, leaving 7 bases between. The CDR3 is 13 residues long. The germline gives CDR1 SGHDN, CDR2 FVKESK. Written as DNA, the CDR3 is TGTGCCAGCAGCCAAGGGCCATTCTACGAGCAGTACTTC. This translates into CASSQGPFYEQYF.

J is TRBJ2-1 and V is TRBV29-1; 8 bases align to TRBD2. V lost 2 bases, J lost 2 bases, and 5 bases stayed unmatched. The CDR3 runs 15 residues. Germline V gene sequence: CDR1 SQVTM, CDR2 ANQGSEA. The chain's CDR3 is CSVEWAGGTYNEQFF. The CDR3 DNA reads as TGCAGCGTTGAATGGGCGGGAGGAACCTACAATGAGCAGTTCTTC.

This sequence joins TRBV5-4 and TRBJ2-2; 9 bases align to TRBD1. The germline V gene has CDR1 SGHNT and CDR2 YYREEE (reference sequence). The V and J ends lost 3 bases and 1 base, in that order; junction bases with no gene match: 4. The length of the CDR3 is 16 residues. In DNA form, the CDR3 reads TGTGCCAGCAGCTGGGGGACAGGGAAGAACACCGGGGAGCTGTTTTTT. Amino acid sequence: CASSWGTGKNTGELFF.

The count of this clone is one. This rearrangement joins TRBV29-1 to TRBJ1-3; D ambiguous. The CDR3 is 11 residues long. Trimming left V 5 bases short and J 4 bases short, with 6 bases between. From germline, CDR1 is SQVTM and CDR2 ANQGSEA. CDR3 DNA sequence: TGCAGCGTTATTGACGGAAACACCATATATTTT. Its protein product is CSVIDGNTIYF.

This clone was detected only once. The chain employs TRBV7-2 and TRBJ2-2, with D uncertain. Per the germline V gene, CDR1 is SGHTA and CDR2 is FQGNSA. This CDR3 has 14 amino acids. Trimming stripped 2 bases from V and 7 bases from J, with 11 bases between. This chain's CDR3 is CASSLKWNRGELFF. CDR3 bases: TGTGCCAGCAGCTTAAAATGGAATCGCGGGGAGCTGTTTTTT.

This clone was seen just once. At one end, the junction sequence differs from germline, possibly due to a read error. The V and J genes are TRBV5-1 and TRBJ1-4; D remains unclear. Germline values: CDR1 SGHRS, CDR2 YFSETQ. The CDR3 runs to 14 residues. The CDR3 reads CASSLYQTNEKLFF. In DNA, the CDR3 is TGCGCCAGCAGCCTCTACCAGACAAATGAGAAACTGTTTTTT.

The chain recombines TRBV30 with TRBJ2-3; D is unclear. Trimming took off 2 bases at V and 4 bases at J, with 13 bases between the two ends. This CDR3 spans 14 amino acids. Germline V gene data show CDR1 as GTSNPN and CDR2 as SVGIG (reference sequence). Here the CDR3 reads CAWSSGTGPDTQYF. The CDR3 bases are TGTGCCTGGAGTTCGGGTACGGGTCCAGATACGCAGTATTTT.

The chain links TRBV6-5 to TRBJ1-3, with 9 bases aligning to TRBD1. The CDR3 extends over 16 amino acids. The V gene's germline CDR1 is MNHEY and CDR2 SVGAGI. After removal of 7 bases from V and 5 bases from J, the junction contained 12 bases not matched to a gene. Written as DNA, the CDR3 is TGTGCCAGCAATTATGACCTACAGGGGGCTAGAAACACCATATATTTT. Its protein is CASNYDLQGARNTIYF.

The gene calls are TRBV6-5 and TRBJ2-3; perhaps TRBD2 as D (5 bases). Germline loops: CDR1 MNHEY, CDR2 SVGAGI. V was shortened by 1 base and J by 4 bases, with 9 bases between the two germline ends. This CDR3 spans 14 amino acids. CDR3 nucleotide sequence: TGTGCCAGCAGTTACTATACGGACTCAGATACGCAGTATTTT. The encoded protein is CASSYYTDSDTQYF.

The chain recombines TRBV5-1 with TRBJ1-1; no reliable D call. Germline V CDR1 and CDR2: SGHRS, YFSETQ. The CDR3 loop spans 15 amino acids. V dropped 4 bases and J dropped 3 bases, with 16 bases sitting between them. CDR3 sequence (DNA): TGCGCCAGCAGCCGGGAGGAGGGAGAGGACACTGAAGCTTTCTTT. Protein sequence: CASSREEGEDTEAFF.

The V call is TRBV4-2, the J call TRBJ2-5, with 7 nucleotides matching TRBD1. The CDR3 is 15 amino acids. The V and J ends lost 1 base and 2 bases, in that order; junction bases with no gene match: 4. In germline, CDR1 is LGHNA, CDR2 YNFKEQ. For the CDR3, the DNA is TGTGCCAGCAGCCAAGTAGGGGGACAGCAAGAGACCCAGTACTTC. Translated, it gives CASSQVGGQQETQYF.

The rearrangement links TRBV7-9 to TRBJ2-7, with D hard to call. Deletions cut 5 bases from V and 9 bases from J, with 20 bases between. This CDR3 spans 14 amino acids. Germline V gene sequence: CDR1 SEHNR, CDR2 FQNEAQ (reference sequence). The CDR3 loop reads CASSPRGEASWQYF. In DNA form, the CDR3 reads TGTGCCAGCAGCCCTCGAGGAGAAGCCTCTTGGCAGTACTTC.

The J gene is TRBJ1-3, the V gene TRBV11-2; tentative D call: TRBD1 (5 bases). The V gene's germline CDR1 is SGHAT and CDR2 FQNNGV. V lost 5 bases to trimming and J lost 6 bases, with 17 bases between them. This CDR3 spans 15 amino acids. The CDR3 here is CASSHSRGVTNTIYF. The CDR3 nucleotides are TGTGCCAGCAGCCATTCCCGGGGGGTCACAAACACCATATATTTT.

V gene TRBV30 combines with J gene TRBJ1-5, with 8 bases identical to TRBD1. The germline V gene encodes CDR1 GTSNPN and CDR2 SVGIG (reference sequence). The V and J ends lost 5 bases and 6 bases, in that order; junction bases with no gene match: 12. The CDR3 is 15 amino acids. The CDR3 sequence: CAWGPYDRGRQPQHF. The CDR3 DNA sequence: TGTGCCTGGGGACCCTACGACAGGGGCCGTCAGCCCCAGCATTTT.

The chain carries TRBV29-1 and TRBJ1-1; no definite D call. Trimming shortened V by 1 base and J by 0 bases, and 6 bases separated the two germline ends. The CDR3 loop spans 13 amino acids. In germline, CDR1 is SQVTM, CDR2 ANQGSEA. The CDR3 nucleotides are TGCAGCGTTGAAGGGAACTTGAACACTGAAGCTTTCTTT. Translation: CSVEGNLNTEAFF. Variable domain in full (rest from reference TRBV29-1 and TRBJ1-1): SAVISQKPSRDICQRGTSLTIQCQVDSQVTMMFWYRQQPGQSLTLIATANQGSEATYESGFVIDKFPISRPNLTFSTLTVSNMSPEDSSIYLCSVEGNLNTEAFFGQGTRLTVV.

This clone was detected a few times. The rearrangement uses TRBV14 and TRBJ2-3; D might be TRBD1 (6 bases). V was clipped by 4 bases and J by 0 bases, with 14 bases between them. Germline CDR1 reads SGHDN; CDR2 reads FVKESK. The length of the CDR3 is 16 residues. The CDR3 protein is CASSLEKGGSTDTQYF. CDR3 DNA: TGTGCCAGCAGCCTCGAGAAAGGGGGAAGCACAGATACGCAGTATTTT. Complete variable domain (other parts from reference TRBV14 and TRBJ2-3): EAGVTQFPSHSVIEKGQTVTLRCDPISGHDNLYWYRRVMGKEIKFLLHFVKESKQDESGMPNNRFLAERTGGTYSTLKVQPAELEDSGVYFCASSLEKGGSTDTQYFGPGTRLTVL.

V is TRBV15 and J is TRBJ2-5, with D perhaps matching TRBD2 (6 bases). The CDR3 covers 14 residues. Germline V lookup: CDR1 LNHNV, CDR2 YYDKDF (reference sequence). The germline V and J ends were trimmed by 4 bases and 1 base, with 10 bases remaining between them. The CDR3 DNA reads as TGTGCCACCAGCACCGCTAGCGCCCAAGAGACCCAGTACTTC. This encodes CATSTASAQETQYF.

A single count supports this clone. The chain joins TRBV5-6 to TRBJ2-3; D unresolved. The CDR3 consists of 11 residues. V was trimmed by 6 bases and J by 5 bases, leaving 7 bases between them. CDR1 is SGHDT and CDR2 is YYEEEE in the germline V gene. The DNA for the CDR3 is TGTGCCAGCACTATCGGAGATACGCAGTATTTT. Protein sequence: CASTIGDTQYF.

The chain is built from TRBV6-1 and TRBJ2-7; the D gene could be TRBD1 or TRBD2 (5 bases each). V lost 4 bases and J lost 3, with 10 bases in between. This CDR3 is built from 13 residues. Germline V gene sequence: CDR1 MNHNS, CDR2 SASEGT. In nucleotides, the CDR3 is TGTGCCAGCAGTGTCGAGGGGAGCTACGAGCAGTACTTC. Protein sequence: CASSVEGSYEQYF.

The genes are TRBV11-1 and TRBJ1-1; D is perhaps TRBD1 (5 bases). Per the germline V gene, CDR1 is SGHAT and CDR2 is FQDESV (reference sequence). The CDR3 consists of 14 residues. The V gene lost 3 bases and the J gene lost 1 base, with 9 bases spanning the gap. The CDR3 reads CASSFGRANTEAFF. The CDR3 nucleotides read TGTGCCAGCAGCTTTGGCAGGGCGAACACTGAAGCTTTCTTT. Drawing the rest from reference TRBV11-1 and TRBJ1-1, the complete variable domain is EAEVAQSPRYKITEKSQAVAFWCDPISGHATLYWYRQILGQGPELLVQFQDESVVDDSQLPKDRFSAERLKGVDSTLKIQPAELGDSAMYLCASSFGRANTEAFFGQGTRLTVV.